This entry describes one T cell receptor beta chain. Its antigen is currently unknown. The sample belongs to a study of CD8 T cell repertoires and HIV-1 epitope variants. About the research overall: T cells were stimulated with Twenty-five Gag and Nef peptides separately. An uncultured baseline aliquot held 1M T cells. A roughly 9-day culture received IL-2, IL-7 and IL-15 on days 3 and 7. Control wells had CMV/EBV/flu peptides, negative Ebola AY9, or no peptide.

Profiled with immunoSEQ multiplex PCR; TCRdb holds only in-frame clones, not every one. The sample carries 1,700 or so clones, roughly two thirds recorded once. The sequence was obtained from a male donor with HIV. The specimen sequenced was cultured CD8+ T cells derived from PBMCs.

For the CDR3, the DNA is TGTGCCAGCAGTACCGGGACAGGGGGCAATGAGCAGTTCTTC. This codes for CASSTGTGGNEQFF. The chain couples TRBV2 to TRBJ2-1; TRBD1 agrees at 11 bases. Germline values: CDR1 SNHLY, CDR2 FYNNEI. Losses at the gene ends were 5 bases for V and 6 bases for J; bases not matched to a gene: 3. The length of the CDR3 is 14 residues.